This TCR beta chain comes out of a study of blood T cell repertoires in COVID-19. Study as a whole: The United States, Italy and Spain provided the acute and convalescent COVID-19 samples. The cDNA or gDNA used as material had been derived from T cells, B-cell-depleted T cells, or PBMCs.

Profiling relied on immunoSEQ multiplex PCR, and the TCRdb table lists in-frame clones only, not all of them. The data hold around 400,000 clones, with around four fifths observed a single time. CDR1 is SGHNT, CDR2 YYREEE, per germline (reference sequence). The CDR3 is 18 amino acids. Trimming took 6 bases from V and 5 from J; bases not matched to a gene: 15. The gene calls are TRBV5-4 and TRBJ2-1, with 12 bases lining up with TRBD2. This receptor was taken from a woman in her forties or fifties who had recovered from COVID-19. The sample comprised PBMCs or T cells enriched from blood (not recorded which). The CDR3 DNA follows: TGTGCCAGCAACCCTGGGACTAGCGGGCCTCGGCGCGACAATGAGCAGTTCTTC. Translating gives CASNPGTSGPRRDNEQFF.